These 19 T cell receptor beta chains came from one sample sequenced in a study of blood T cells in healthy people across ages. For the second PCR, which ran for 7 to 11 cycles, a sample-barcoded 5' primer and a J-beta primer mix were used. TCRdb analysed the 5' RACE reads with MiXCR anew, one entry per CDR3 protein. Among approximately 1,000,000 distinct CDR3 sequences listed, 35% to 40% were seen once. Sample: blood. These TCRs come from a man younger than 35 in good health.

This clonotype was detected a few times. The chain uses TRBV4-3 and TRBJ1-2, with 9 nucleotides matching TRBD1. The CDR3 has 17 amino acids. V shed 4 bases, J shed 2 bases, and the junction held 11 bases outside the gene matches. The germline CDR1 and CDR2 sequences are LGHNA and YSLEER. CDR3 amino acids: CASSPKLKGQGNYGYTF. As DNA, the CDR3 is TGCGCCAGCAGCCCGAAACTCAAGGGACAGGGAAACTATGGCTACACCTTC.

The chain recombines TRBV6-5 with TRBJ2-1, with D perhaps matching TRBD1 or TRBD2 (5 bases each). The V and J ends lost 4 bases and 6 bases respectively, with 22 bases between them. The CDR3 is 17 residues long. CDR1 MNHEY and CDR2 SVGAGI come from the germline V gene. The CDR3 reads CASSSTVDGSRVNEQFF. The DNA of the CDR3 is TGTGCCAGCAGTTCCACAGTCGATGGGAGCAGGGTCAATGAGCAGTTCTTC.

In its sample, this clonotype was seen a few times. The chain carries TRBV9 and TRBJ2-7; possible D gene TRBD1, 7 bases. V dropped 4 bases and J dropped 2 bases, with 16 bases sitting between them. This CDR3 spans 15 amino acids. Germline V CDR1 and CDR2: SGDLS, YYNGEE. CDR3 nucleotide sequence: TGTGCCAGCAGCCCAGGACAGGCGGGAACCTACGAGCAGTACTTC. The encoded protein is CASSPGQAGTYEQYF.

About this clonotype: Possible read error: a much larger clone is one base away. Written as DNA, the CDR3 is TGTGCCAGCAGTTTAGGCAGTAGCGGGGTCTATGGCTGCACCTTC. This gives the protein CASSLGSSGVYGCTF. The genes are TRBV12-3 or TRBV12-4 and TRBJ1-2, with unresolved D. The CDR3 extends over 15 amino acids.

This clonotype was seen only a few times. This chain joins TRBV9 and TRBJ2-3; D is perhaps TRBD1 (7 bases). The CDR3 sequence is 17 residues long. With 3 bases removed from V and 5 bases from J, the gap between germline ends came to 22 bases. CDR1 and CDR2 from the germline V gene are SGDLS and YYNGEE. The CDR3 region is CASSAGTRGDRLDTQYF. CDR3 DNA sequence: TGTGCCAGCAGCGCCGGAACCAGGGGGGATCGGTTAGATACGCAGTATTTT.

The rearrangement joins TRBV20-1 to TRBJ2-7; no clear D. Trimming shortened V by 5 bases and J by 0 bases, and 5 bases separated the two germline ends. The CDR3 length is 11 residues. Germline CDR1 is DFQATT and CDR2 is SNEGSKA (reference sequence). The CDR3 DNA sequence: TGCAGTGCTCAGAACTCCTACGAGCAGTACTTC. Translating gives CSAQNSYEQYF.

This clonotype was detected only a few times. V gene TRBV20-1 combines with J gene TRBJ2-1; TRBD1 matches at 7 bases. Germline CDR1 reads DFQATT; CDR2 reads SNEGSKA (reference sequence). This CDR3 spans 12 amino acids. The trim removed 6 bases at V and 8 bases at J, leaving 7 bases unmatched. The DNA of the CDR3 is TGCAGTGCCCGGACAGGAGGCGATGAGCAGTTCTTC. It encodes CSARTGGDEQFF.

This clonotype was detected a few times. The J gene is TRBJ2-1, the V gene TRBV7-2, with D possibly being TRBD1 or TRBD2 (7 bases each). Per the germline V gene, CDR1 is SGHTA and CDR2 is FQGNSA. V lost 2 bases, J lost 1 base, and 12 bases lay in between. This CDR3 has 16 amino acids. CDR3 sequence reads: CASSLSGTASYNEQFF. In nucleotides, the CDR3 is TGTGCCAGCAGCTTAAGCGGGACAGCTTCCTACAATGAGCAGTTCTTC.

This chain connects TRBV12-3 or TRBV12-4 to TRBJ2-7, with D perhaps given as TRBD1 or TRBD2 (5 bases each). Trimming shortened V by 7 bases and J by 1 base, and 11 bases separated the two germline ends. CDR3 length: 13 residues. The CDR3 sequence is CASNRDGSYEQYF. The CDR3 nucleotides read TGTGCCAGCAACCGGGACGGATCCTACGAGCAGTACTTC.

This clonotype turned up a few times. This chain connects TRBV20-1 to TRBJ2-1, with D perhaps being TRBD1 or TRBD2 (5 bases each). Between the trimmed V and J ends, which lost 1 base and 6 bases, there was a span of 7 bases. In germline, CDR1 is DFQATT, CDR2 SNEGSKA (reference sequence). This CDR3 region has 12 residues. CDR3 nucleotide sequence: TGCAGTGCTAGAGCGGGGCGCAATGAGCAGTTCTTC. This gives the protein CSARAGRNEQFF.

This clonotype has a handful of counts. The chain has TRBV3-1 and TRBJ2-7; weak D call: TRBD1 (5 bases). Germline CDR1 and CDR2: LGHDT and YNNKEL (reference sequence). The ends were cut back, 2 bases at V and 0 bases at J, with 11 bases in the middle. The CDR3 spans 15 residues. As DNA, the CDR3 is TGTGCCAGCAGCCAACCGGCAGACAGCTCCTACGAGCAGTACTTC. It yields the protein CASSQPADSSYEQYF.

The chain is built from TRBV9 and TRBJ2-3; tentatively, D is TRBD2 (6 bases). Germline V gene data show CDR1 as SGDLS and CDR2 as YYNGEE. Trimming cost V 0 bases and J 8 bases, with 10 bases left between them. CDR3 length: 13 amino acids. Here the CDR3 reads CASSVATRGTQYF. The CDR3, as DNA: TGTGCCAGCAGCGTAGCGACTAGGGGTACGCAGTATTTT.

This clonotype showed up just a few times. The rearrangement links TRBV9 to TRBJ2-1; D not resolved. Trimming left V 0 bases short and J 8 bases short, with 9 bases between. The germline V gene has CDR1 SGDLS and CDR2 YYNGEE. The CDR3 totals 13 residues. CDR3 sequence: CASSVAGFDEQFF. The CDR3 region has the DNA TGTGCCAGCAGCGTAGCAGGATTCGATGAGCAGTTCTTC.

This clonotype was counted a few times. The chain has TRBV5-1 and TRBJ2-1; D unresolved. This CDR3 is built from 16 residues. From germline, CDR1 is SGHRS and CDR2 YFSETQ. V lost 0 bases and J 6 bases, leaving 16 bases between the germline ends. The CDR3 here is CASSLVDRILGNEQFF. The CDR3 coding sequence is TGCGCCAGCAGCTTGGTGGATCGGATTCTTGGCAATGAGCAGTTCTTC.

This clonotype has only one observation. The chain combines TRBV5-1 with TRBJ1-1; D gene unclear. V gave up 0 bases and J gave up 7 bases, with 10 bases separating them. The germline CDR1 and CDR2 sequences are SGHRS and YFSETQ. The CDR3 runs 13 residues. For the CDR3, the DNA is TGCGCCAGCAGCTTGGTTGACCTGAATGAAGCTTTCTTT. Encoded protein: CASSLVDLNEAFF.

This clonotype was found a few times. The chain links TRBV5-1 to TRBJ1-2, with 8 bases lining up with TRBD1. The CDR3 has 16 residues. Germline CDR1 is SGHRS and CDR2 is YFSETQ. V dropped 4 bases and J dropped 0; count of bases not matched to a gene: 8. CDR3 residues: CASSPLAGGSNYGYTF. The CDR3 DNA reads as TGCGCCAGCAGCCCTCTGGCAGGGGGCTCTAACTATGGCTACACCTTC.

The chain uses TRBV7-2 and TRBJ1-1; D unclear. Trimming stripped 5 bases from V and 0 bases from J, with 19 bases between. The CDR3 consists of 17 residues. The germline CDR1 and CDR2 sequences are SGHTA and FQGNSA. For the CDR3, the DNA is TGTGCCAGCAGCAACCGTGCGGACGAGCTCATGAACACTGAAGCTTTCTTT. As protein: CASSNRADELMNTEAFF.

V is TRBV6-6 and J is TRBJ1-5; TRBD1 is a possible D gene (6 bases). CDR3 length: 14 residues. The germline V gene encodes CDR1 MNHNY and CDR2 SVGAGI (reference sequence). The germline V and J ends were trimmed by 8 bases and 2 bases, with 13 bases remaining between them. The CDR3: CASLQGMGNQPQHF. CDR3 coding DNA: TGTGCCAGCCTACAGGGAATGGGCAATCAGCCCCAGCATTTT.

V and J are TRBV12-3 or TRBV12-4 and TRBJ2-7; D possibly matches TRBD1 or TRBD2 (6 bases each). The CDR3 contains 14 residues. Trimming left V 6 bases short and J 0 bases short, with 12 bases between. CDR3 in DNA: TGTGCCAGCAGCCGCGGGACACACTCCTACGAGCAGTACTTC. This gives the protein CASSRGTHSYEQYF.